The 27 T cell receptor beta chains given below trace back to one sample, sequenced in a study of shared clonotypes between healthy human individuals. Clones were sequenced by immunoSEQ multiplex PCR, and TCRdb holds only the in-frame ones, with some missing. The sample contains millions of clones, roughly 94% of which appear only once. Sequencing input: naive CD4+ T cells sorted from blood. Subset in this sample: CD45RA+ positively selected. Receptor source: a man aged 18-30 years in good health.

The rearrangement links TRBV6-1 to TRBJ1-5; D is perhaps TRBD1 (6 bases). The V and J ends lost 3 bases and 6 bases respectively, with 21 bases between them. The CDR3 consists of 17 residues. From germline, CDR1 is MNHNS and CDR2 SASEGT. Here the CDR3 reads CASSDVPTGPQSQPQHF. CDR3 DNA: TGTGCCAGCAGTGATGTCCCGACAGGTCCTCAAAGTCAGCCCCAGCATTTT.

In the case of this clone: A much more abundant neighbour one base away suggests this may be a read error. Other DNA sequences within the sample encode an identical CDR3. CDR3 bases: TGTGCCAGCAGCTTAGGTTCGAACACCGGGGAGCTGTTTTTT. Translated, it gives CASSLGSNTGELFF. The chain joins TRBV7-2 to TRBJ2-2; no clear D. The germline V gene encodes CDR1 SGHTA and CDR2 FQGNSA. The length of the CDR3 is 14 residues. V was trimmed by 1 base and J by 0 bases, leaving 3 bases between them.

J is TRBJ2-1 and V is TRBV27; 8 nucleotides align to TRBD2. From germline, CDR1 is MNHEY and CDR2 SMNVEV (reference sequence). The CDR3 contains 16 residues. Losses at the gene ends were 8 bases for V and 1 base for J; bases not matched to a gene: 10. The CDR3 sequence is CASCPTGGVSYNEQFF. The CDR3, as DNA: TGTGCCAGCTGTCCAACCGGGGGGGTTTCCTACAATGAGCAGTTCTTC.

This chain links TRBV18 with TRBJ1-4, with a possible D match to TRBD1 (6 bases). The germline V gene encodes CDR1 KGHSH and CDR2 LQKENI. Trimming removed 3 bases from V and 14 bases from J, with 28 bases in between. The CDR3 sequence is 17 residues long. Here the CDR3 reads CASSPTNGQPTSLRLFF. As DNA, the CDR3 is TGTGCCAGCTCACCGACGAATGGACAGCCTACCTCTTTGAGGCTGTTTTTT.

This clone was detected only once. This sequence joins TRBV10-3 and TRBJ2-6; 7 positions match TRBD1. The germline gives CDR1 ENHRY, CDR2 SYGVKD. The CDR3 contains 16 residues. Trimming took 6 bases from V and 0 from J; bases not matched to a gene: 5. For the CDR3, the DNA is TGTGCCATCAGCCCGGGACAGCTCTCTGGGGCCAACGTCCTGACTTTC. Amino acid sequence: CAISPGQLSGANVLTF.

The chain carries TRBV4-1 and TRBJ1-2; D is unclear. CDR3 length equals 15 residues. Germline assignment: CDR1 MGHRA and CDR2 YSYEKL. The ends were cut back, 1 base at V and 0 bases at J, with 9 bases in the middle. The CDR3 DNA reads TGCGCCAGCAGCCAAGGCTATCAGCCTAACTATGGCTACACCTTC. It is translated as CASSQGYQPNYGYTF.

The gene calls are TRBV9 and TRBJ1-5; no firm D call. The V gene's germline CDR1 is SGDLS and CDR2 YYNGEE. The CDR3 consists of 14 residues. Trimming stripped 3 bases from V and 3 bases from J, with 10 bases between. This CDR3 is CASSGEVPNQPQHF. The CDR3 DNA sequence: TGTGCCAGCAGCGGGGAGGTCCCCAATCAGCCCCAGCATTTT.

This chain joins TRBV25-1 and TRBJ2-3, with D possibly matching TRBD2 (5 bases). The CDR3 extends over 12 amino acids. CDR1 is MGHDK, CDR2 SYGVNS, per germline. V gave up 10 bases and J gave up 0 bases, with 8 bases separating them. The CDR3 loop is CATRTSTDTQYF. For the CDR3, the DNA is TGTGCCACCCGGACTAGCACAGATACGCAGTATTTT.

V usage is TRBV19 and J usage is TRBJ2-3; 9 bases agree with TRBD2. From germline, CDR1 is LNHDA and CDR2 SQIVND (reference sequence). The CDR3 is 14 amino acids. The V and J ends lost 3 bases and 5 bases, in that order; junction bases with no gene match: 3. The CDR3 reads CASSMAGGLDTQYF. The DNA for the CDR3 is TGTGCCAGTAGTATGGCGGGAGGGCTAGATACGCAGTATTTT.

For the CDR3, the DNA is TGTGCCAGCAGTCCATCCCGGGGCCTCCGAAGAGGCTACACCTTC. It yields the protein CASSPSRGLRRGYTF. The chain uses TRBV11-2 and TRBJ1-2; weak D call: TRBD1 (5 bases). V lost 6 bases to trimming and J lost 8 bases, with 22 bases between them. In germline, CDR1 is SGHAT, CDR2 FQNNGV. The CDR3 has 15 amino acids.

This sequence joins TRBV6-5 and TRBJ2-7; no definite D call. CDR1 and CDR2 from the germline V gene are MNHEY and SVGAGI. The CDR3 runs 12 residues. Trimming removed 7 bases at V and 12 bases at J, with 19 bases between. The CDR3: CASTSARTSVYF. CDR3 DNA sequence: TGTGCCAGCACTTCAGCTCGGACCTCCGTGTACTTC.

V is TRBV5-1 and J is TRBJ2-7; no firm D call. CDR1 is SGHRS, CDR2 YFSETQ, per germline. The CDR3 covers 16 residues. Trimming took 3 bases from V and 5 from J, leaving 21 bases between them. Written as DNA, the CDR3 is TGCGCCAGCAGCTCTCCCCCCGGGTCCAGCAACCACGAGCAGTACTTC. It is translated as CASSSPPGSSNHEQYF.

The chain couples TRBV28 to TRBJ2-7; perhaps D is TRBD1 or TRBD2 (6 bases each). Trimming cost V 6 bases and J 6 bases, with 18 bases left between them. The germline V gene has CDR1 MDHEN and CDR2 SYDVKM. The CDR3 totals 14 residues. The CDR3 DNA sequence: TGTGCCAGCAGCCTTTCCGGGGGCACTGCCGAGCAGTACTTC. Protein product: CASSLSGGTAEQYF.

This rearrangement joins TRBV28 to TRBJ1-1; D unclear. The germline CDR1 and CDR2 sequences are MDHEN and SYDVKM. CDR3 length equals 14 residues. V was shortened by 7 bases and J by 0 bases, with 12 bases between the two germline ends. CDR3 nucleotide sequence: TGTGCCAGCACGGGCCCCTCTATGAACACTGAAGCTTTCTTT. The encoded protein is CASTGPSMNTEAFF.

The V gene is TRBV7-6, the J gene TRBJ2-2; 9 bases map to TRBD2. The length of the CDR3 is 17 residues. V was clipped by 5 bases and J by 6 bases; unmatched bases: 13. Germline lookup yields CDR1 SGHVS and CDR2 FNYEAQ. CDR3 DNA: TGTGCCAGCAGCCCTCGGACTAGCGTAATAATATCCGGGGAGCTGTTTTTT. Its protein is CASSPRTSVIISGELFF.

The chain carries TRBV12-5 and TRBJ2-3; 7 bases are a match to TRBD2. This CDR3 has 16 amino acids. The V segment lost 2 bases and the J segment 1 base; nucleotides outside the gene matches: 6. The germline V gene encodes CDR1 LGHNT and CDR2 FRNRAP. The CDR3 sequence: CASGLRGLAGTDTQYF. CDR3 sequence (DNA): TGTGCTAGTGGTTTGCGCGGGCTAGCGGGCACAGATACGCAGTATTTT.

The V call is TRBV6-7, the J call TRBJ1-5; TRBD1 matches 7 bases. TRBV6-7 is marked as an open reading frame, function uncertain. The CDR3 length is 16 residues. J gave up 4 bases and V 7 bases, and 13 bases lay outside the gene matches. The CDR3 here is CASTDRVEGRNQPQHF. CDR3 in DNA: TGTGCCAGCACCGACAGGGTTGAGGGTCGTAATCAGCCCCAGCATTTT.

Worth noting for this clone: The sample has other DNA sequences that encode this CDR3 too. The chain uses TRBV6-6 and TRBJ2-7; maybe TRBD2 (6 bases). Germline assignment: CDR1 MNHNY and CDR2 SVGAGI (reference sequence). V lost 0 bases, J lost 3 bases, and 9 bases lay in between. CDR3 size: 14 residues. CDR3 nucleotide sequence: TGTGCCAGCAGTTACTCCGGGGGAAGCTACGAGCAGTACTTC. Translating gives CASSYSGGSYEQYF.

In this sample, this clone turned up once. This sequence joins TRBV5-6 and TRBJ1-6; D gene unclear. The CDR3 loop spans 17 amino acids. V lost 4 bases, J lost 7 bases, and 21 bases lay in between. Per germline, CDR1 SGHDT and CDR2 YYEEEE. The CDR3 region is CASSASFRESGNSPLHF. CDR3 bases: TGTGCCAGCAGCGCCTCCTTTCGAGAGAGTGGGAATTCACCCCTCCACTTT.

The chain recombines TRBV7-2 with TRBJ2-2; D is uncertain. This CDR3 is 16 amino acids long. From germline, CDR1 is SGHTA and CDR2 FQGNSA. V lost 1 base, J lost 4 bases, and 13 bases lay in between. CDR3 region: CASSLDTSLFTGELFF. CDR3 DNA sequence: TGTGCCAGCAGCTTAGACACTTCATTATTCACCGGGGAGCTGTTTTTT.

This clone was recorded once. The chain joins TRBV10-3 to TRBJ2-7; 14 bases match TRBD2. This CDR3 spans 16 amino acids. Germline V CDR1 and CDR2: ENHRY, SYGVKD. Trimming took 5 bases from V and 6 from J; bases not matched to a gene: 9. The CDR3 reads CAISPDAGLAGGEQYF. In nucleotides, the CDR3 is TGTGCCATCAGTCCCGACGCCGGACTAGCGGGAGGCGAGCAGTACTTC.

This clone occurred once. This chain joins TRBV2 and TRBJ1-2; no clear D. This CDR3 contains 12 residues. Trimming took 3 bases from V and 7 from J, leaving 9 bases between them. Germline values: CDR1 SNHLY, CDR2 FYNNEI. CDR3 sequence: CASSDSSRGYTF. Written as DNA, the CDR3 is TGTGCCAGCAGTGACAGTTCTCGTGGCTACACCTTC. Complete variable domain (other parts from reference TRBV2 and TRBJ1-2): EPEVTQTPSHQVTQMGQEVILRCVPISNHLYFYWYRQILGQKVEFLVSFYNNEISEKSEIFDDQFSVERPDGSNFTLKIRSTKLEDSAMYFCASSDSSRGYTFGSGTRLTVV.

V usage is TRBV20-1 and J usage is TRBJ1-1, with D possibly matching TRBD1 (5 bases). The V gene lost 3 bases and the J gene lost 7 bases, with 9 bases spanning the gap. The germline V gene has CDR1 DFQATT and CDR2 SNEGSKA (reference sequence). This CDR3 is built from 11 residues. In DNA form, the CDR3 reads TGCAGTGCTAGGGTCCAGGGTGAAGCTTTCTTT. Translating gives CSARVQGEAFF.

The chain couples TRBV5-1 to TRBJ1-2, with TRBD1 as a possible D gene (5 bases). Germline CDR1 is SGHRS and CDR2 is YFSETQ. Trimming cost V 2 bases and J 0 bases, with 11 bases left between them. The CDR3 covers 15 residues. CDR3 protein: CASSFGGAANYGYTF. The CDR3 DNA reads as TGCGCCAGCAGCTTTGGTGGGGCGGCTAACTATGGCTACACCTTC. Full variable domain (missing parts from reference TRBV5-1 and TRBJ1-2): KAGVTQTPRYLIKTRGQQVTLSCSPISGHRSVSWYQQTPGQGLQFLFEYFSETQRNKGNFPGRFSGRQFSNSRSEMNVSTLELGDSALYLCASSFGGAANYGYTFGSGTRLTVV.

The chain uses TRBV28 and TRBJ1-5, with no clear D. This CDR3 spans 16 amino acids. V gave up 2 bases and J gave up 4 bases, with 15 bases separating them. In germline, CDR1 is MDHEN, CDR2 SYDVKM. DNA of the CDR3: TGTGCCAGCAGTTTAATCGCTCATTTGGGGAATCAGCCCCAGCATTTT. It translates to CASSLIAHLGNQPQHF.

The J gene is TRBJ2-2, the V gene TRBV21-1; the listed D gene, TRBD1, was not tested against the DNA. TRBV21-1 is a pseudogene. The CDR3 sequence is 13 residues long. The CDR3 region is CASSDQGAGELFF. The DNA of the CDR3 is TGTGCCAGCAGTGACCAGGGGGCCGGGGAGCTGTTTTTT.

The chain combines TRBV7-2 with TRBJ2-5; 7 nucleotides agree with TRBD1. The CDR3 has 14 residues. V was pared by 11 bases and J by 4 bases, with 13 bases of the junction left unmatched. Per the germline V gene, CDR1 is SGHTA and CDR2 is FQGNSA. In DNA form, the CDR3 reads TGTGCCTCCAGTAACCCCAACAGGGGAGAGACCCAGTACTTC. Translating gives CASSNPNRGETQYF.